A selection of T cell receptor beta chains follows, all from one sample in a study of Graves' ophthalmopathy and Graves' hyperthyroidism. TCRdb re-called the multiplex PCR reads through MiXCR, storing one row per CDR3 protein. The repertoire holds around 1,000,000 distinct CDR3 sequences, with 36% as singletons. The sample was peripheral blood or thyroid tissue (not recorded which). These receptors were collected from an adult man with Graves' hyperthyroidism. The CDR3 runs from the conserved cysteine through the conserved F or W. D genes are given only for firm matches. Clone size is stated in some rows and not others, as once, few, many or a class when expanded.

13	TRBV7-2	NA	many	TRBJ2-7	CASSLSGPYEQYF	TGTGCCAGCAGCTTGTCGGGACCCTACGAGCAGTACTTC
16	TRBV25-1	NA	many	TRBJ1-6	CASSDAPGRSNSPLHF	TGTGCCAGCAGTGACGCCCCCGGACGGTCTAATTCACCCCTCCACTTT
13	TRBV6-5	NA	few	TRBJ1-1	CASTQFGDTEAFF	TGTGCCAGCACCCAGTTCGGGGACACTGAAGCTTTCTTT
15	TRBV12-3/TRBV12-4	NA	many	TRBJ1-4	CASSIRAETNEKLFF	TGTGCCAGCTCAATAAGGGCAGAGACTAATGAAAAACTGTTTTTT
14	TRBV5-1	NA	many	TRBJ1-2	CASSLERERYGYTF	TGCGCCAGCAGCTTGGAAAGAGAACGGTATGGCTACACCTTC
15	TRBV14	NA	NA	TRBJ1-6	CASCQEDLFNSPLHF	TGTGCCAGCTGCCAAGAGGACCTTTTTAATTCACCCCTCCACTTT
15	TRBV10-3	TRBD2	NA	TRBJ2-7	CASRLTSGASYEQYF	TGTGCCAGCAGACTAACTAGCGGGGCATCCTACGAGCAGTACTTC
15	TRBV6-5	NA	NA	TRBJ2-5	CASRGGEAWRETQYF	TGTGCCAGCAGGGGGGGTGAGGCGTGGCGGGAGACCCAGTACTTC
16	TRBV6-2/TRBV6-3	TRBD1	few	TRBJ1-6	CASSYLDRARNSPLHF	TGTGCCAGCAGTTACTTGGACAGGGCTCGAAATTCACCCCTCCACTTT
15	TRBV27	NA	NA	TRBJ1-5	CASSIKGYSNQPQHF	TGTGCCAGCAGTATAAAGGGATATAGCAATCAGCCCCAGCATTTT
17	TRBV25-1	TRBD1	many	TRBJ1-4	CASSETGQNSTNEKLFF	TGTGCCAGCAGTGAGACGGGACAGAACTCAACTAATGAAAAACTGTTTTTT
14	TRBV10-3	NA	NA	TRBJ1-2	CAISARTDNYGYTF	TGTGCCATCAGCGCCCGGACAGACAACTATGGCTACACCTTC
14	TRBV6-5	TRBD2	few	TRBJ2-7	CASSYGTTPYEQYF	TGTGCCAGCAGTTACGGGACTACGCCCTACGAGCAGTACTTC
14	TRBV15	NA	NA	TRBJ1-1	CATSRGGPNTEAFF	TGTGCCACCAGCAGAGGGGGGCCGAACACTGAAGCTTTCTTT
12	TRBV5-1	NA	many	TRBJ1-2	CASSNPGDGYTF	TGCGCCAGCAGCAACCCAGGGGATGGCTACACCTTC
14	TRBV5-6	NA	once	TRBJ1-2	CASSLAGGAHGYTF	TGTGCCAGCAGCTTGGCCGGGGGGGCTCATGGCTACACCTTC
12	TRBV29-1	NA	many	TRBJ2-5	CSVWVTRGTQYF	TGCAGCGTCTGGGTGACCCGGGGGACCCAGTACTTC
13	TRBV9	NA	many	TRBJ1-6	CASSVVGDSPLHF	TGTGCCAGCAGCGTAGTCGGGGATTCACCCCTCCACTTT
12	TRBV20-1	TRBD1	many	TRBJ1-2	CSAAGTGEGYTF	TGCAGTGCTGCCGGGACAGGGGAAGGCTACACCTTC
14	TRBV7-2	TRBD1	many	TRBJ2-5	CASSPGTEKETQYF	TGTGCCAGCAGCCCCGGGACAGAGAAAGAGACCCAGTACTTC
15	TRBV30	NA	few	TRBJ1-4	CAWSGGRDLNEKLFF	TGTGCCTGGAGTGGAGGACGGGACCTTAATGAAAAACTGTTTTTT
12	TRBV10-3	NA	many	TRBJ1-2	CAISEGAPGYTF	TGTGCCATCAGTGAGGGGGCGCCCGGCTACACCTTC
16	TRBV12-3/TRBV12-4	NA	NA	TRBJ1-2	CASSFLPRGAPDGYTF	TGTGCCAGCAGTTTCCTTCCCAGGGGAGCCCCGGATGGCTACACCTTC
14	TRBV20-1	NA	many	TRBJ2-7	CSAETVMSSYEQYF	TGCAGTGCGGAGACAGTCATGAGCTCCTACGAGCAGTACTTC
14	TRBV12-3/TRBV12-4	NA	few	TRBJ1-5	CASRLDSANQPQHF	TGTGCCAGCAGACTAGACAGCGCCAATCAGCCCCAGCATTTT
14	TRBV6-5	NA	NA	TRBJ2-2	CASSLIPVGGELFF	TGTGCCAGCAGTCTCATTCCGGTCGGCGGGGAGCTGTTTTTT
16	TRBV9	NA	many	TRBJ1-3	CASSVTTLVAGNTIYF	TGTGCCAGCAGCGTAACGACATTGGTAGCTGGAAACACCATATATTTT
19	TRBV7-2	TRBD2	many	TRBJ2-2	CASSPRTSGPPLNTGELFF	TGTGCCAGCAGCCCGCGGACTAGCGGGCCACCCCTGAACACCGGGGAGCTGTTTTTT
15	TRBV2	NA	many	TRBJ2-5	CASSEPRTFKETQYF	TGTGCCAGCAGTGAACCCCGGACTTTCAAAGAGACCCAGTACTTC
14	TRBV29-1	NA	many	TRBJ1-1	CSVSEGSGKTEAFF	TGCAGCGTTTCCGAGGGGTCGGGAAAGACTGAAGCTTTCTTT
13	TRBV25-1	NA	NA	TRBJ2-3	CASSDAGRGTQYF	TGTGCCAGCAGTGACGCGGGGAGAGGAACGCAGTATTTT
14	TRBV19	NA	NA	TRBJ2-2	CASMIGGYTGELFF	TGTGCCAGTATGATTGGGGGATACACCGGGGAGCTGTTTTTT
14	TRBV12-3/TRBV12-4	NA	many	TRBJ1-1	CASNVGAENTEAFF	TGTGCCAGCAACGTGGGAGCAGAGAACACTGAAGCTTTCTTT
15	TRBV6-5	TRBD1	NA	TRBJ1-5	CAAAPGQGLYQPQHF	TGTGCCGCAGCCCCGGGACAGGGTTTATACCAGCCCCAGCATTTT
17	TRBV11-2	NA	few	TRBJ1-6	CASSLGDTYRGNSPLHF	TGTGCCAGCAGCTTGGGGGACACATATAGGGGTAATTCACCCCTCCACTTT
15	TRBV6-5	TRBD2	NA	TRBJ2-1	CASKPTSGRYNEQFF	TGTGCCAGCAAACCGACTAGCGGGAGGTACAATGAGCAGTTCTTC
15	TRBV20-1	TRBD1	many	TRBJ2-5	CSARFRGRLGETQYF	TGCAGTGCTCGATTCAGGGGGCGCTTGGGAGAGACCCAGTACTTC
16	TRBV7-2	NA	many	TRBJ2-7	CASSLGNFAEEYEQYF	TGTGCCAGCAGCTTAGGCAACTTCGCGGAGGAATACGAGCAGTACTTC
16	TRBV10-2	NA	many	TRBJ1-1	CASSLSRGLMNTEAFF	TGCGCCAGCAGTTTGAGTCGGGGACTGATGAACACTGAAGCTTTCTTT
15	TRBV20-1	TRBD1	few	TRBJ1-5	CSAGDSHYSNQPQHF	TGCAGTGCTGGGGACAGCCATTATAGCAATCAGCCCCAGCATTTT
14	TRBV15	NA	NA	TRBJ2-5	CATSSATNEETQYF	TGTGCCACCAGCAGTGCTACAAACGAAGAGACCCAGTACTTC
16	TRBV2	NA	few	TRBJ1-5	CASSSGGPSDYQPQHF	TGTGCCAGCAGCTCTGGGGGACCGTCCGATTATCAGCCCCAGCATTTT
16	TRBV4-3	NA	NA	TRBJ1-6	CASSQIMSSMNSPLHF	TGCGCCAGCAGCCAGATCATGAGCTCGATGAATTCACCCCTCCACTTT
15	TRBV19	NA	many	TRBJ2-6	CASSFRPAGANVLTF	TGTGCCAGTAGTTTCAGACCCGCCGGGGCCAACGTCCTGACTTTC
13	TRBV5-1	NA	NA	TRBJ2-7	CASSLISGNEQYF	TGCGCCAGCAGCTTGATATCCGGGAACGAGCAGTACTTC
15	TRBV7-7	NA	NA	TRBJ2-5	CACSVDSRQEETQYF	TGTGCCTGCAGCGTCGACTCGCGACAGGAAGAGACCCAGTACTTC
12	TRBV29-1	NA	many	TRBJ1-3	CSARAEGNTIYF	TGCAGTGCTCGGGCGGAGGGAAACACCATATATTTT
13	TRBV18	NA	few	TRBJ1-1	CASYADMNTEAFF	TGTGCCAGTTACGCAGACATGAACACTGAAGCTTTCTTT
15	TRBV5-1	NA	NA	TRBJ1-3	CASSFWGDPGNTIYF	TGTGCCAGCAGCTTCTGGGGAGATCCTGGAAACACCATATATTTT
14	TRBV29-1	TRBD1	many	TRBJ2-7	CSVASGQGSYEQYF	TGCAGCGTCGCATCGGGACAGGGGTCCTACGAGCAGTACTTC
13	TRBV20-1	TRBD1	NA	TRBJ2-5	CSAKRTGIETQYF	TGCAGTGCTAAACGGACAGGGATTGAGACCCAGTACTTC
16	TRBV19	TRBD1	NA	TRBJ1-4	CASGGQATLTNEKLFF	TGTGCCAGCGGGGGACAGGCTACCCTAACTAATGAAAAACTGTTTTTT
14	TRBV19	TRBD1	many	TRBJ1-5	CASRLPGQLVAQHF	TGTGCCAGTAGATTACCGGGACAGCTTGTAGCCCAGCATTTT
17	TRBV4-1	NA	few	TRBJ1-5	CASSQEAGVAGNQPQHF	TGCGCCAGCAGCCAAGAGGCCGGCGTGGCGGGTAATCAGCCCCAGCATTTT
15	TRBV11-2	NA	many	TRBJ1-6	CASSLTGRPNSPLHF	TGTGCCAGCAGCCTCACCGGACGGCCTAATTCACCCCTCCACTTT
22	TRBV29-1	TRBD1	NA	TRBJ2-6	CSVEPGHLGGYTHFSGANVLTF	TGCAGCGTTGAGCCGGGCCACCTAGGGGGCTACACCCACTTTTCTGGGGCCAACGTCCTGACTTTC
14	TRBV14	NA	NA	TRBJ2-7	CASSQDQDSYEQYF	TGTGCCAGCAGCCAAGATCAGGACAGCTACGAGCAGTACTTC
15	TRBV4-1	NA	NA	TRBJ1-4	CASSQVAGGREKLFF	TGCGCCAGCAGCCAAGTAGCGGGGGGGCGGGAAAAACTGTTTTTT